This T cell receptor (beta chain) is drawn from a study of neurological immune-mediated disorders (dated by TCRdb to the late 2010s). With respect to the entire study: Peripheral blood TCR-beta repertoires from HTLV-I-associated myelopathy (HAM/TSP) patients, multiple sclerosis patients and healthy controls were compared by UMI-based sequencing. The cohort was made up of 65 to 75 subjects, consisting of some 14 HAM/TSP patients, around 35 multiple sclerosis patients and 20 healthy controls. The approximately 110 TCR-beta libraries covered PBMC samples along with longitudinal samples, technical triplicates, and paired sorted CD4+ and CD8+ T-cell subsets. Findings and caveats that apply to the study as a whole: TCR clonal expansion was highest in HAM/TSP patients and lowest in MS patients, with MS patients falling below even healthy controls. Across subjects, expanded clones never shared an identical CDR3 amino acid sequence, which suggests that the TCR-beta repertoires in every group were private.

cDNA was synthesized by template-switch 5'RACE using a primer with a 10-nucleotide random unique molecular identifier that tagged each TCR transcript. Each sequencing run produced over 180 million TCR-beta sequences covering 15-18 subjects. The RNeasy kit was used for extraction of total RNA. The KAPA Real-time Library Amplification kit was used to amplify TCR-beta VDJ regions with primers targeting the TCR constant region and the 5'RACE anchor. A first PCR added sample indexes and Illumina adaptors, and a second PCR then raised library yield. After purification with Ampure beads, the TCR product of roughly 650 bp was size-selected on a 2% E-gel SizeSelection system. Before pooling, libraries had their quality checked on a Bioanalyzer, their concentration measured with Qubit, and their quantity determined with the Kapa Library Quantification kit. An Illumina HiSeq 2500 sequenced the libraries paired-end 2 x 150 bp. To increase sequence diversity, roughly 23-30% phiX was spiked into each library pool. Per the source publication's procedure: Quality-filtered reads were processed with the UMI-based MiGEC pipeline, which removed over 85% of raw TCR sequences during error correction. VDJ genes were aligned to IMGT germline references, and clonotypes were defined by unique CDR3 amino acid sequence plus V-J genes. Clonal expansion, Shannon diversity and CDR3 relatedness (CalcPairwiseDistances, ClusterSamples) were evaluated with VDJtools, and phylogenetic trees were built with CLCbio workbench. A clone was classed as expanded if it had 8 or more unique UMIs, a cutoff based on coefficient-of-variation modelling across technical triplicates. Using fastp at Q25 and MiXCR, TCRdb reprocessed the public reads and kept productive beta chains. Duplicate CDR3 protein sequences are folded into a single record with the most common DNA and genes. Clone size and V and J calls follow TCRdb, not the original study. The sample table lists about 84,000 distinct CDR3 sequences, about 9.4% of them with a count of one. About 1.7% of the sample lies in the top ten.

The healthy controls were volunteers from blood banks in Maryland, USA. For unsorted PBMC libraries, 2 million PBMCs were used after storage in RNAlater at -80 degrees C until RNA extraction. PBMCs were separated from peripheral blood using Ficoll-Hypaque density gradient centrifugation and then cryopreserved in liquid nitrogen. In its sample, this clonotype was seen many times. Its target antigen remains unknown. The record has no base qualities; no much larger clone is one base away. The germline V gene (reference sequence) supplies CDR1 SGHKS and CDR2 YYEKEE. V is cut back by 0 bases and J by 0 bases, with 8 bases in the junction unmatched. The CDR3, cysteine through phenylalanine, is 18 amino acids long. Only the CDR3 DNA is retained, 54 bases long and in frame from the first base.

Material for sequencing was PBMCs. The chain was built from TRBV5-5 and TRBJ2-3; 9 middle bases align to TRBD2. This receptor was taken from a man aged 35 to 55 in good health. DNA sequence: TGTGCCAGCAGCTTGGAACGCGGGGGGGGGGCTAGCACAGATACGCAGTATTTT. The encoded protein is CASSLERGGGASTDTQYF.